The clone carrying this T cell receptor (beta chain) occurred a few times. Its antigen is not identified. Germline CDR1 MDHEN, CDR2 SYDVKM. V gave up 8 bases and J gave up 5 bases; unmatched junction bases: 25. This CDR3 region has 19 residues. TCRdb processed the 5' RACE reads anew with MiXCR; each CDR3 protein has one entry. The table lists fewer than 500,000 distinct CDR3 sequences, over 11% of them singletons. This entry comes from a study of identical twins. General observations from the study: Part of the zero-insertion signal could reflect confounding by invariant MAIT and iNKT cells. Cross-sectional statistics, not tracking of the same donors, supported the conclusions. The abundant beta clonotypes from cord blood had fewer insertions, and memory repertoires had none of this.

This sample was also put to use in a study of yellow fever vaccine responses in identical twins.

What was sequenced was CD4+ T cells sorted from blood. The chain is built from TRBV28 and TRBJ2-5, with TRBD2 matching 8 bases. The receptor comes from a woman between 18 and 29 years old in good health. The CDR3 region is CASAPLTSREGRLRETQYF. In nucleotides, the CDR3 is TGTGCCAGCGCCCCCCTAACGAGTCGGGAGGGCCGACTGCGGGAGACCCAGTACTTC.